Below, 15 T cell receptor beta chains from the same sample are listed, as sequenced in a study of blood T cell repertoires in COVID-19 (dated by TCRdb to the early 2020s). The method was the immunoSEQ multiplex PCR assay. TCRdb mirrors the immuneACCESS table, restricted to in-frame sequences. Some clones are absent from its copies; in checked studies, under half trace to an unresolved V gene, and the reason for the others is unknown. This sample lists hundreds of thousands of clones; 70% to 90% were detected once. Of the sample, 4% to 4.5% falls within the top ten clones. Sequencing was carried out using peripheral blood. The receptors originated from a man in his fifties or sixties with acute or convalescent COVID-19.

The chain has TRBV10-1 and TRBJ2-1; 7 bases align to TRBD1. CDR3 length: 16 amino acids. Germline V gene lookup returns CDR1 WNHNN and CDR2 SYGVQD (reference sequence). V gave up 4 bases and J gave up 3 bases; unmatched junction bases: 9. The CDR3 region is CASSVSPGQSYNEQFF. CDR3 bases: TGCGCCAGCAGTGTTTCTCCGGGACAGAGCTACAATGAGCAGTTCTTC.

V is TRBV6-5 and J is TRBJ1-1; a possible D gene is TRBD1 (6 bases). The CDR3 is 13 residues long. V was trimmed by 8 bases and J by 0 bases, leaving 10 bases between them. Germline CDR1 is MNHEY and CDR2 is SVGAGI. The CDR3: CASGQRLNTEAFF. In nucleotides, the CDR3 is TGTGCCAGCGGACAGCGGTTGAACACTGAAGCTTTCTTT.

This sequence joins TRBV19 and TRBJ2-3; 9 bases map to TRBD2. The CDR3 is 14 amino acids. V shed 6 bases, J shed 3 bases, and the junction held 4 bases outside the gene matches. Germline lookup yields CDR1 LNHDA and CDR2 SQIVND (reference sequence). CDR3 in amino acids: CASSRLAETDTQYF. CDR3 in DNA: TGTGCCAGTAGCCGACTAGCGGAAACAGATACGCAGTATTTT.

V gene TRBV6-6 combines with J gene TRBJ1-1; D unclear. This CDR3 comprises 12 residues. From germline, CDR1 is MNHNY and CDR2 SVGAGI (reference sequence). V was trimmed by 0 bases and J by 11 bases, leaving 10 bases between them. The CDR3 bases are TGTGCCAGCAGTTACTCCCGGGAGCCCGCTTTCTTT. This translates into CASSYSREPAFF.

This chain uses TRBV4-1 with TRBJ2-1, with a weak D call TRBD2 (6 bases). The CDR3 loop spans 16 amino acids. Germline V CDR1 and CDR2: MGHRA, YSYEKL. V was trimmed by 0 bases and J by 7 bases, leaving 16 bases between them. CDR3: CASSQEGTPALNEQFF. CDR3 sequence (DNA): TGCGCCAGCAGCCAAGAGGGGACTCCAGCCCTGAATGAGCAGTTCTTC.

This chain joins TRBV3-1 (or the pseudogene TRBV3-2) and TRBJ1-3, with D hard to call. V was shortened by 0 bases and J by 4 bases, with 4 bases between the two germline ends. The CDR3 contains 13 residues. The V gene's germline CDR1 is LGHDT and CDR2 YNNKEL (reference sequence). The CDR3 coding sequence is TGTGCCAGCAGCCAAGAGAGGGGAAACACCATATATTTT. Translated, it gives CASSQERGNTIYF.

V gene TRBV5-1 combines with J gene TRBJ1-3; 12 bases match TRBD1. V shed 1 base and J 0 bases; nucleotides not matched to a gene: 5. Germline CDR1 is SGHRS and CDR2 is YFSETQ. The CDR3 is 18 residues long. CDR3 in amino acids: CASSLRGTGGSSGNTIYF. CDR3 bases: TGCGCCAGCAGCTTGAGAGGGACAGGGGGCTCCTCTGGAAACACCATATATTTT.

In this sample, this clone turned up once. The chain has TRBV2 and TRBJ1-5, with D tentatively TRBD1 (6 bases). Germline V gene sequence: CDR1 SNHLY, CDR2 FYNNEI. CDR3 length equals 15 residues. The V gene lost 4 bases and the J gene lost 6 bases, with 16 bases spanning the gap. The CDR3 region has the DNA TGTGCCAGCAGTGCGGACAGCCCAGGCCTTCAGCCCCAGCATTTT. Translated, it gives CASSADSPGLQPQHF.

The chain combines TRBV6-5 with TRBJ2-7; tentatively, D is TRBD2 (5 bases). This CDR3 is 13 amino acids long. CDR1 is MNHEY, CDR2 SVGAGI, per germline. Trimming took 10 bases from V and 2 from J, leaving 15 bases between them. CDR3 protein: CATWPAGAYEQYF. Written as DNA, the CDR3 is TGTGCCACTTGGCCGGCGGGCGCCTACGAGCAGTACTTC.

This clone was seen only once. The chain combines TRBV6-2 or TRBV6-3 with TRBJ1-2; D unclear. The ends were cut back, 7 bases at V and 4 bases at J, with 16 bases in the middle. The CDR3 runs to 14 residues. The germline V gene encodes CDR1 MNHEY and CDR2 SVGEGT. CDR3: CASTPGREIYGYTF. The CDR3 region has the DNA TGTGCCAGCACCCCCGGGCGGGAGATCTATGGCTACACCTTC.

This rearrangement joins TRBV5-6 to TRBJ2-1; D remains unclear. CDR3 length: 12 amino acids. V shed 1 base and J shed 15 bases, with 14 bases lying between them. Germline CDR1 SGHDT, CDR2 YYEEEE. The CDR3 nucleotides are TGTGCCAGCAGCTTGCCCCCGGGTCCCGTGTTCTTC. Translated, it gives CASSLPPGPVFF.

CDR3: CASSVTGESPLHF. The DNA for the CDR3 is TGTGCCAGCAGTGTGACAGGGGAGTCACCCCTCCACTTT. This chain uses TRBV6-4 with TRBJ1-6, with TRBD1 identical over 8 bases. The V gene end was trimmed by 4 bases and the J gene end by 10 bases; junction bases not matched to a gene: 3. The CDR3 runs 13 residues. In germline, CDR1 is MRHNA, CDR2 SNTAGT.

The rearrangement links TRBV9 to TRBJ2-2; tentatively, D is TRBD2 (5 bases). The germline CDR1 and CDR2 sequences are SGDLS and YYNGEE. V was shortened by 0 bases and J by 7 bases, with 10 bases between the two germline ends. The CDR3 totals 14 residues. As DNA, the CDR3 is TGTGCCAGCAGCGTAGTAGAGGGTTTCGGGGAGCTGTTTTTT. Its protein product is CASSVVEGFGELFF.

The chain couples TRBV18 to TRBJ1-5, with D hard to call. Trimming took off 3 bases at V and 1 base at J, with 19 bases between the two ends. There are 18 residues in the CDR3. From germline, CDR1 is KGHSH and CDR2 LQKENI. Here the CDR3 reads CASSPSAGVPRSNQPQHF. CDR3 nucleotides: TGTGCCAGCTCACCGTCGGCCGGGGTTCCGAGGAGCAATCAGCCCCAGCATTTT.

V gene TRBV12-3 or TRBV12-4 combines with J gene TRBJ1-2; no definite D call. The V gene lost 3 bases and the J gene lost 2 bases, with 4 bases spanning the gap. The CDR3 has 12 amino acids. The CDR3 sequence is CASSFGNYGYTF. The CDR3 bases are TGTGCCAGCAGTTTCGGGAACTATGGCTACACCTTC.